Below are 28 T cell receptor beta chains sequenced from a single sample in a study of Tregs in tolerant kidney transplant recipients. Assay used: immunoSEQ multiplex PCR; TCRdb lists only in-frame clones, some missing. This sample contains around 48,000 clones. Sequencing used CD4+ T cells from blood, obtained before the transplant. The receptors shown here come from a human donor who received a combined kidney and bone marrow transplant.

As regards this clone: The sequenced fragment ends 3 residues before the CDR3 boundary, so the rest is inferred from the germline J gene. The chain links TRBV20-1 to TRBJ2-5; TRBD2 agrees at 14 bases. V trimming: 6 bases; J trimming: 5 bases; junction bases outside the gene matches: 8. Germline loops: CDR1 DFQATT, CDR2 SNEGSKA (reference sequence). The CDR3 totals 15 residues. CDR3 DNA, as far as it was read: TGCAGTGCGGCGGGGACTAGCGGGAGTTTGGAGACC. Its translation: CSAAGTSGSLET. The CDR3 as a whole reads CSAAGTSGSLETQYF.

On this clone: Read data end 3 residues before the CDR3 end; the end is taken from the germline J gene. The J gene is TRBJ2-3, the V gene TRBV11-2; TRBD2 matches 7 bases. CDR3 length: 15 amino acids. Germline V gene data show CDR1 as SGHAT and CDR2 as FQNNGV. The trim removed 4 bases at V and 0 bases at J, leaving 4 bases unmatched. CDR3 DNA, as far as it was read: TGTGCCAGCAGCTCCCTGGGGGGGAGCACAGATACG. Amino acid sequence: CASSSLGGSTDT. The full CDR3 reads CASSSLGGSTDTQYF.

Points on this clone: The read comes to an end 3 residues before the CDR3 does, leaving the germline J gene to fill in the end. V is TRBV7-8 and J is TRBJ2-6, with D possibly TRBD2 on 6 matching bases. Trimming removed 8 bases from V and 2 bases from J, with 13 bases in between. Per germline, CDR1 SGHVS and CDR2 FQNEAQ. This CDR3 has 15 residues. The CDR3 bases that were read are TGTGCCAGCCTTCGACTAGTCGCTGGGGCCAACGTC. This gives the protein CASLRLVAGANV. The full CDR3 sequence reads CASLRLVAGANVLTF. The whole variable domain, remainder taken from reference TRBV7-8 and TRBJ2-6, is GAGVSQSPRYKVAKRGQDVALRCDPISGHVSLFWYQQALGQGPEFLTYFQNEAQLDKSGLPSDRFFAERPEGSVSTLKIQRTQQEDSAVYLCASLRLVAGANVLTFGAGSRLTVL.

Remarks on this clone: The observed sequence ends 3 residues before the CDR3 terminus, with the missing tail filled in from the germline J gene. The genes are TRBV7-2 and TRBJ1-2; D is possibly TRBD1 (5 bases). Trimming removed 4 bases from V and 6 bases from J, with 15 bases in between. CDR3 length: 14 residues. Germline V gives CDR1 SGHTA, CDR2 FQGNSA. CDR3: CASSSPQGTDGYTF. The CDR3 DNA, read in part, is TGTGCCAGCAGCTCACCCCAGGGAACGGATGGC.

Details on this clone: A junction boundary mismatches the germline segment, possibly from a read error. The CDR3 is cut off 3 residues early in the read; its end comes from the germline J gene. The chain recombines TRBV7-7 with TRBJ2-5; a weak D match, TRBD2 (7 bases). Germline loops: CDR1 SSHAT, CDR2 FNYEAQ (reference sequence). The CDR3 length is 15 residues. The covered CDR3 bases are TGTGCTAGCAGCTTAGGGGGGGGTTCCCAAGAGACC. This encodes CASSLGGGSQET. The CDR3 reads in full as CASSLGGGSQETQYF.

With respect to this clone: The read ends 3 residues shy of where the CDR3 ends; the end is completed using the germline J gene. The chain is built from TRBV5-1 and TRBJ1-2; 8 bases fit TRBD1. Germline V gene sequence: CDR1 SGHRS, CDR2 YFSETQ. V gave up 2 bases and J gave up 3 bases; unmatched junction bases: 3. The CDR3 has 14 residues. The sequenced CDR3 bases are TGCGCCAGCAGCTTACTGACAGGGGACTATGGC. It translates to CASSLLTGDYG. The entire CDR3 sequence reads CASSLLTGDYGYTF.

Concerning this clone: The read terminates 3 residues ahead of where the CDR3 ends, so the germline J gene completes it. The chain links TRBV6-1 to TRBJ1-5; 9 bases agree with TRBD1. This CDR3 spans 16 amino acids. Germline V lookup: CDR1 MNHNS, CDR2 SASEGT. Unmatched junction bases numbered 6, after V lost 3 bases and J lost 3 bases. The CDR3 reads CASSDLGQGDNQPQHF. The sequenced part of the CDR3 DNA is TGTGCCAGCAGTGATCTGGGACAGGGCGACAATCAGCCC.

Details on this clone: The read gets to within 3 residues of the CDR3 end, and the germline J gene fills in the rest. This chain uses TRBV6-1 with TRBJ2-7, with 8 bases identical to TRBD1. This CDR3 region has 14 residues. Trimming cost V 3 bases and J 3 bases; bases outside gene matches: 4. Germline values: CDR1 MNHNS, CDR2 SASEGT. The part of the CDR3 DNA that was read is TGTGCCAGCAGTGAGGGAGGACAGGGCTACGAG. As protein: CASSEGGQGYE. The CDR3, in full, reads CASSEGGQGYEQYF.

Comments on this clone: The CDR3 extends 3 residues past the end of the read, so its final part is completed from the germline J gene. The chain couples TRBV6-1 to TRBJ2-5, with TRBD2 as a possible D gene (5 bases). Trimming cost V 1 base and J 4 bases, with 13 bases left between them. The CDR3 is 15 residues long. Per the germline V gene, CDR1 is MNHNS and CDR2 is SASEGT. The part of the CDR3 DNA that was read is TGTGCCAGCAGTGAAGGGTCTGCGGGCCGAGAGACC. It yields the protein CASSEGSAGRET. From start to end, the CDR3 is CASSEGSAGRETQYF.

Details on this clone: The read terminates 3 residues before the CDR3 end, so the remaining end is supplied by the germline J gene. The chain recombines TRBV11-3 with TRBJ2-1, with D perhaps matching TRBD1 (6 bases). Germline V CDR1 and CDR2: SGHNT, YENEEA. V shed 4 bases and J shed 9 bases, with 10 bases lying between them. The CDR3 covers 12 residues. CDR3 region: CASSSTGIEQFF. Incomplete CDR3 DNA: TGTGCCAGCAGCTCCACAGGGATTGAG.

A remark on this clone: Read sequence stops 3 residues before the CDR3 end, and the germline J gene provides the missing end. V gene TRBV19 combines with J gene TRBJ1-5, with a tentative D call TRBD1 (5 bases). CDR1 is LNHDA, CDR2 SQIVND, per germline (reference sequence). The CDR3 runs to 13 residues. The V and J ends lost 4 bases and 3 bases respectively, with 7 bases between them. CDR3 in amino acids: CASSRGVNQPQHF. The sequenced CDR3 bases are TGTGCCAGTAGTAGGGGGGTCAATCAGCCC.

Note on this clone: The sequenced fragment ends 3 residues before the CDR3 boundary, so the rest is inferred from the germline J gene. The chain employs TRBV19 and TRBJ1-1; TRBD1 is a possible D gene (5 bases). The germline V gene encodes CDR1 LNHDA and CDR2 SQIVND (reference sequence). This CDR3 contains 17 residues. Deletions cut 3 bases from V and 6 bases from J, with 23 bases between. Incomplete CDR3 DNA: TGTGCCAGTAGTATTGGCGATTTCCGGGGGGATAGTTCTGAA. Its protein product is CASSIGDFRGDSSE. The full-length CDR3 reads as CASSIGDFRGDSSEAFF.

A word on this clone: The DNA ends 3 residues before the CDR3 does, and the rest of the CDR3 is filled in from the germline J gene. J is TRBJ1-1 and V is TRBV20-1; D remains ambiguous. The CDR3 spans 15 residues. The germline CDR1 and CDR2 sequences are DFQATT and SNEGSKA (reference sequence). Trimming stripped 2 bases from V and 1 base from J, with 14 bases between. The CDR3 loop reads CSARPQTNRNTEAFF. Incomplete CDR3 DNA: TGCAGTGCTAGACCTCAGACCAACAGGAACACTGAA.

Comment on this clone: The read terminates 3 residues ahead of where the CDR3 ends, so the germline J gene completes it. V usage is TRBV6-1 and J usage is TRBJ1-1, with 7 bases identical to TRBD1. The J segment lost 2 bases and the V segment lost 3 bases, leaving 6 bases of the junction unmatched. CDR1 is MNHNS and CDR2 is SASEGT in the germline V gene. The CDR3 totals 15 residues. Partial CDR3 DNA: TGTGCCAGCAGTGAGCTGACAGGGTCCAACACTGAA. Translation: CASSELTGSNTE. The CDR3, in full, reads CASSELTGSNTEAFF.

Comment on this clone: The read stops 3 residues short of the end of the CDR3; the missing end is completed from the germline J gene. V is TRBV18 and J is TRBJ2-3; tentative D call: TRBD1 (6 bases). Looked up from germline, CDR1 is KGHSH and CDR2 is LQKENI. This CDR3 is built from 14 residues. Trimming removed 3 bases from V and 4 bases from J, with 11 bases in between. CDR3 sequence: CASSPDRSSDTQYF. Incomplete CDR3 DNA: TGTGCCAGCTCACCGGACAGAAGCTCAGATACG.

On this clone itself: The missing CDR3 end, 3 residues past where the read stops, is filled in from the germline J gene. The rearrangement uses TRBV19 and TRBJ1-1, with TRBD1 matching over 10 bases. The V and J ends lost 4 bases and 1 base, in that order; junction bases with no gene match: 3. The germline gives CDR1 LNHDA, CDR2 SQIVND (reference sequence). This CDR3 is 15 amino acids long. CDR3 amino acids: CASSSRDRGNTEAFF. The CDR3 DNA, read in part, is TGTGCCAGTAGTAGCCGGGACAGGGGGAACACTGAA.

Of note for this clone: Read sequence stops 3 residues before the CDR3 end, and the germline J gene provides the missing end. V is TRBV29-1 and J is TRBJ2-1; 7 positions match TRBD1. Germline CDR1 SQVTM, CDR2 ANQGSEA. The CDR3 runs to 13 residues. Unmatched junction bases numbered 9, after V lost 6 bases and J lost 7 bases. CDR3 region: CSVGRGLGNEQFF. Partial CDR3 DNA: TGCAGCGTGGGCAGGGGGTTGGGGAATGAG.

Of note for this clone: The DNA ends 3 residues before the CDR3 does, and the rest of the CDR3 is filled in from the germline J gene. The chain links TRBV7-2 to TRBJ2-1, with 7 bases that match TRBD1. Germline-derived CDR1 and CDR2 are SGHTA and FQGNSA. The ends lost 4 bases at V and 4 bases at J; junction bases unmatched: 7. The CDR3 covers 15 residues. CDR3 residues: CASSSEQGLYNEQFF. The sequenced CDR3 bases are TGTGCCAGCAGCTCGGAACAGGGGTTGTACAATGAG.

Note on this clone: The read ends 3 residues before the CDR3 terminus; that terminus is restored from the germline J gene. V and J are TRBV7-9 and TRBJ1-1; no definite D call. V lost 1 base and J 1 base, leaving 10 bases between the germline ends. This CDR3 region has 15 residues. CDR1 is SEHNR, CDR2 FQNEAQ, per germline (reference sequence). CDR3 region: CASSLGRATNTEAFF. The sequenced CDR3 bases are TGTGCCAGCAGCTTAGGGCGGGCGACGAACACTGAA.

Concerning this clone itself: The CDR3 end lies 3 residues beyond the end of the read and is filled in from the germline J gene. The chain uses TRBV7-3 and TRBJ1-1, with 7 bases that match TRBD1. This CDR3 region has 13 residues. V shed 4 bases, J shed 1 base, and the junction held 0 bases outside the gene matches. Germline-derived CDR1 and CDR2 are SGHTA and FQGTGA. Incomplete CDR3 DNA: TGTGCCAGCAGCTGGGACAGGAACACTGAA. It translates to CASSWDRNTE. The entire CDR3 protein reads CASSWDRNTEAFF. Together with reference TRBV7-3 and TRBJ1-1, the CDR3 gives the full variable domain: GAGVSQTPSNKVTEKGKYVELRCDPISGHTALYWYRQSLGQGPEFLIYFQGTGAADDSGLPNDRFFAVRPEGSVSTLKIQRTERGDSAVYLCASSWDRNTEAFFGQGTRLTVV.

A remark on this clone: The CDR3 end is not reached by the read, which stops 3 residues before it; the germline J gene fills it in. The chain links TRBV7-2 to TRBJ2-5; 7 bases are a match to TRBD2. From germline, CDR1 is SGHTA and CDR2 FQGNSA. The junction had 3 bases not matched to a gene; V was cut back by 0 bases and J by 2 bases. The CDR3 is made up of 15 amino acids. CDR3 DNA, as far as it was read: TGTGCCAGCAGCTTAGCGTGGGGGGGTCAAGAGACC. Translation gives CASSLAWGGQET. The full CDR3 is CASSLAWGGQETQYF.

As for this clone: The junction departs from the called germline gene at one end, perhaps through a read error. The sequenced fragment ends 3 residues before the CDR3 boundary, so the rest is inferred from the germline J gene. The chain couples TRBV4-2 to TRBJ2-3; 14 bases map to TRBD2. Germline CDR1 is LGHNA and CDR2 is YNFKEQ. The CDR3 loop spans 16 amino acids. Here the CDR3 reads CASSQGLAGGADTQYF. Incomplete CDR3 DNA: TGCGCCAGCAGCCAAGGACTAGCGGGAGGCGCAGATACG.

For this clone: The CDR3 end is not reached by the read, which stops 3 residues before it; the germline J gene fills it in. The chain carries TRBV5-1 and TRBJ1-5; D may be TRBD1 (5 bases). The CDR3 loop spans 16 amino acids. Trimming stripped 4 bases from V and 0 bases from J, with 14 bases between. Germline assignment: CDR1 SGHRS and CDR2 YFSETQ. The CDR3 DNA, read in part, is TGCGCCAGCAGCCCTGGGGGGATGCATAGCAATCAGCCC. The encoded protein is CASSPGGMHSNQP. The CDR3, in full, reads CASSPGGMHSNQPQHF.

On this clone itself: With the read ending 3 residues before the CDR3 end, the germline J gene is used to fill in that end. V and J are TRBV20-1 and TRBJ2-7; TRBD2 aligns across 8 bases. CDR1 and CDR2 (germline): DFQATT, SNEGSKA (reference sequence). CDR3 length equals 19 residues. The V gene end was trimmed by 1 base and the J gene end by 0 bases; junction bases not matched to a gene: 17. Partial CDR3 DNA: TGCAGTGCTAGAGTCTCGAGGGGAATAGCGGGGCCTCGCTCCTACGAG. It is translated as CSARVSRGIAGPRSYE. The CDR3 as a whole reads CSARVSRGIAGPRSYEQYF.

As concerns this clone: The missing CDR3 end, 3 residues past where the read stops, is filled in from the germline J gene. This chain joins TRBV30 and TRBJ1-3; 8 bases align to TRBD1. Per the germline V gene, CDR1 is GTSNPN and CDR2 is SVGIG (reference sequence). Germline trimming cut 2 bases from V and 3 bases from J; bases unmatched to any gene: 9. The CDR3 runs to 16 residues. The CDR3 protein is CAWSNPPRGHGNTIYF. Incomplete CDR3 DNA: TGTGCCTGGAGTAACCCCCCCAGGGGGCATGGAAACACC. Drawing the rest from reference TRBV30 and TRBJ1-3, the complete variable domain is SQTIHQWPATLVQPVGSPLSLECTVEGTSNPNLYWYRQAAGRGLQLLFYSVGIGQISSEVPQNLSASRPQDRQFILSSKKLLLSDSGFYLCAWSNPPRGHGNTIYFGEGSWLTVV.

Concerning this clone itself: The read ends 3 residues early relative to the CDR3; the germline J gene fills the gap. The gene calls are TRBV30 and TRBJ2-5; the D gene is possibly TRBD2 (6 bases). The germline CDR1 and CDR2 sequences are GTSNPN and SVGIG (reference sequence). This CDR3 is built from 14 residues. V lost 4 bases and J 5 bases, leaving 17 bases between the germline ends. Partial CDR3 DNA: TGTGCCTGGACCAAGGGGAGGTCCGGGGAGACC. Encoded protein: CAWTKGRSGET. The CDR3 in full is CAWTKGRSGETQYF.

This clone shows up as medium-sized by frequency. Partial CDR3 DNA: TGCAGCGTTCTAGCGGGAGGGGACATT. Translated: CSVLAGGDI. The entire CDR3 is CSVLAGGDIQYF. The chain carries TRBV29-1 and TRBJ2-4, with TRBD2 matching over 12 bases. Read data end 3 residues before the CDR3 end; the end is taken from the germline J gene. This CDR3 spans 12 amino acids. The J segment lost 8 bases and the V segment lost 5 bases, leaving 1 base of the junction unmatched. Germline loops: CDR1 SQVTM, CDR2 ANQGSEA. Full variable domain (missing parts from reference TRBV29-1 and TRBJ2-4): SAVISQKPSRDICQRGTSLTIQCQVDSQVTMMFWYRQQPGQSLTLIATANQGSEATYESGFVIDKFPISRPNLTFSTLTVSNMSPEDSSIYLCSVLAGGDIQYFGAGTRLSVL.

Partial CDR3 DNA: TGTGCCAGCAGCTTAGCGGGGGCGAGGATTAGCACAGATACG. Translation: CASSLAGARISTDT. The full CDR3 reads CASSLAGARISTDTQYF. This chain connects TRBV7-6 to TRBJ2-3, with D possibly TRBD1 on 6 matching bases. The read terminates 3 residues before the CDR3 end, so the remaining end is supplied by the germline J gene. Trimming removed 0 bases at V and 0 bases at J, with 13 bases between. Germline-derived CDR1 and CDR2 are SGHVS and FNYEAQ. This CDR3 comprises 17 residues.